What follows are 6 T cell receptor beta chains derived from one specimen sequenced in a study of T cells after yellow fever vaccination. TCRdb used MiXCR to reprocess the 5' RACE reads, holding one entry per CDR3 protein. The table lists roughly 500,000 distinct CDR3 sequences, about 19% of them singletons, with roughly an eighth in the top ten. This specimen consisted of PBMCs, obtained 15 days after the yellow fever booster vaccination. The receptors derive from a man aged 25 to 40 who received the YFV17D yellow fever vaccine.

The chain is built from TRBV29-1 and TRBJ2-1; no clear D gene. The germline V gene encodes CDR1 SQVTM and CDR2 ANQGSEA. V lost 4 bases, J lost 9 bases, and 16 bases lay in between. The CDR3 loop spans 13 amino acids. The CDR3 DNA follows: TGCAGCGTTGCCCTACCACCGGGTTCTGAGCAGTTCTTC. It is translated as CSVALPPGSEQFF.

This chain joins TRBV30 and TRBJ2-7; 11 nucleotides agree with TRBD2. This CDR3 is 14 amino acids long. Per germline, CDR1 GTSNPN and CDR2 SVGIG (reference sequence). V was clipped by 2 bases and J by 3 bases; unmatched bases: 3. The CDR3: CAWSHGTSGYEQYF. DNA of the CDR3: TGTGCCTGGAGTCATGGGACTAGCGGCTACGAGCAGTACTTC.

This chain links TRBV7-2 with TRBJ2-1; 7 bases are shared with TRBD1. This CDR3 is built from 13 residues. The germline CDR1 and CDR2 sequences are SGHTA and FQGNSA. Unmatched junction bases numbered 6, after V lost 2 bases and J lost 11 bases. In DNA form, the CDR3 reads TGTGCCAGCAGCTTACCGGGACAGCATAAGCAGTTCTTC. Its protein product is CASSLPGQHKQFF.

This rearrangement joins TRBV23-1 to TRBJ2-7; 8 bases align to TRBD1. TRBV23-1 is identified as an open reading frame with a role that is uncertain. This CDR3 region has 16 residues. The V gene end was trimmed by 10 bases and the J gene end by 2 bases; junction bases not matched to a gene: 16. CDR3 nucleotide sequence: TGCGCCAACCAACCTGAAGTCCAGGGGGCCCCCTACGAGCAGTACTTC. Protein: CANQPEVQGAPYEQYF.

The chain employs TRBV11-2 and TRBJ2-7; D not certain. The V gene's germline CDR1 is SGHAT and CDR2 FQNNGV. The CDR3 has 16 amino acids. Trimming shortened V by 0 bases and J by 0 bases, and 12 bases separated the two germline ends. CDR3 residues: CASSLDLTGSSYEQYF. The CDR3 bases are TGTGCCAGCAGCTTAGATCTCACGGGTAGCTCCTACGAGCAGTACTTC.

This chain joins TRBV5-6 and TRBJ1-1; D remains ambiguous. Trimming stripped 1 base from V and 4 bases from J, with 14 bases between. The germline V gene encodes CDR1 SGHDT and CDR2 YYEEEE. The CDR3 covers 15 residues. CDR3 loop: CASSLPVPAGTEAFF. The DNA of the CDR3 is TGTGCCAGCAGCTTGCCGGTTCCCGCTGGCACTGAAGCTTTCTTT.